These 4 T cell receptor beta chains share one sample of origin, sequenced in a study of cytomegalovirus exposure and HLA in healthy donors. PCR employed 60 Vbeta and 13 Jbeta primers. The table came from immunoSEQ multiplex PCR; TCRdb's copy has only in-frame clones and leaves some out. The repertoire holds 100,000 to 150,000 clones, with roughly 80% as singletons. The sample taken for sequencing was PBMCs. These receptors were taken from a man between 18 and 35 years old in good health and CMV-seropositive.

V gene TRBV28 combines with J gene TRBJ2-7; a possible D gene is TRBD1 (6 bases). Germline V gives CDR1 MDHEN, CDR2 SYDVKM. V lost 3 bases to trimming and J lost 12 bases, with 21 bases between them. The CDR3 covers 14 residues. CDR3 in DNA: TGTGCCAGCAGTTTGAACCCCCGGGACACCGGTGGGTACTTC. This encodes CASSLNPRDTGGYF.

The rearrangement links TRBV10-2 to TRBJ1-4; 7 nucleotides match TRBD1. V shed 6 bases, J shed 2 bases, and the junction held 6 bases outside the gene matches. Germline CDR1 WSHSY, CDR2 SAAADI. CDR3 length equals 15 residues. Written as DNA, the CDR3 is TGCGCCAGCAGACAGGGGACTTTGACTAATGAAAAACTGTTTTTT. It encodes CASRQGTLTNEKLFF.

J is TRBJ2-7 and V is TRBV28, with 12 bases aligning to TRBD2. The junction had 3 bases not matched to a gene; V was cut back by 3 bases and J by 0 bases. CDR3 length equals 16 residues. The germline V gene has CDR1 MDHEN and CDR2 SYDVKM. The CDR3 spells CASSLKLAGGSYEQYF. The CDR3 DNA reads TGTGCCAGCAGTTTGAAACTAGCGGGGGGCTCCTACGAGCAGTACTTC.

V is TRBV2 and J is TRBJ1-2; 11 bases fit TRBD1. The length of the CDR3 is 14 residues. V shed 8 bases and J 4 bases; nucleotides not matched to a gene: 6. The germline V gene has CDR1 SNHLY and CDR2 FYNNEI. DNA for the CDR3: TGTGCCAGCCTGGAAGGACAGGGGGCCTATGGCTACACCTTC. It specifies CASLEGQGAYGYTF.